What follows describes a single T cell receptor (beta chain). Its cognate antigen has yet to be identified. Qualities for individual bases were not recorded, and no much larger clone is one base off. TCRbeta CDR3 regions were amplified from genomic DNA using the immunoSEQ Assay, a bias-controlled multiplex PCR. The authors' analysis ran thus. The number of nucleated cells in each sample was estimated by amplification of reference gene primers within the assay. Sequence reads were collapsed and filtered to measure the absolute abundance of every unique TCRbeta CDR3 rearrangement. For each sample, productive Simpson clonality was calculated as the square root of Simpson's diversity index across productive rearrangements. TCRdb's version of the immuneACCESS table is confined to in-frame rearrangements and falls short of the full clone set. An unresolved V gene accounts for under half of the shortfall where checked; the remainder is of unknown origin. That table supplies the V and J calls and clone size; D and trimming were determined from the DNA. Across this sample there are 120,000 or so clones, with roughly 90% seen only once. The top ten clones comprise approximately 8% of the sample.

These data come from a study of blood T cell repertoires in COVID-19 (dated by TCRdb to 2018 to 2021). A note on the overall study: The collaborator samples originated in the United States, Italy and Spain and spanned the acute and convalescent phases of COVID-19. The prospective study material was composed of cDNA or gDNA derived from T cells, B-cell-depleted T cells, or PBMCs. Deeply sampled blood TCRbeta repertoires from subjects exposed to, actively infected with, or recovered from COVID-19 were included in the dataset. A freely available public database, intended as a resource for researchers studying the immune response to SARS-CoV-2, is where the repertoires were released. The samples were drawn from the first 160 participants of the ongoing ImmuneRACE study and from 950 to 1,500 subjects provided by 6 global collaborators. A de-identified subject ID, COVID-19 status, age in years and sex were almost always included in the sample metadata. Where HLA class I and class II types were available, the types were taken from metadata supplied by the sample provider, not from assay-based typing.

Whole blood was collected in K2EDTA tubes by collaborating institutions according to the institutions' own protocols. For TCRbeta analysis, collaborators shipped samples as frozen whole blood, isolated PBMCs, or DNA extracted from either of those sample types. Points the paper makes about the study in general: How much clinical and demographic metadata was included differed by source and by participant, and the metadata was provided uncurated.

CDR1 and CDR2 (SGHDT, YYEEEE) derive from the germline V gene. Trimming leaves V shorter by 3 bases and J shorter by 5 bases, with the junction holding 8 bases beyond the gene matches. The CDR3 runs 16 residues from the cysteine to the phenylalanine. Of all the DNA, just the CDR3 is kept, 48 bases in frame from base 1. Sample: peripheral blood. This clonotype was obtained from a man aged 45-60 years with acute or convalescent COVID-19. Recombination connected TRBV5-6 to TRBJ2-2, and TRBD2 matches 9 of the central bases. The DNA sequence reads TGTGCCAGCAGCTCTATATCAGCGGGAGGTACCGGGGAGCTGTTTTTT. Its protein reads: CASSSISAGGTGELFF.